Sequencing of this T cell receptor (beta chain) was carried out in a study of T cells in Graves' hyperthyroidism and ophthalmopathy. Study-level points and caveats: The majority of expanded thyroid clonotypes above 0.001 also appeared in blood. Onset of ophthalmopathy came a median approximately 6.8 months after the model predicted it.

The CDR3 runs 15 residues. After removal of 1 base from V and 3 bases from J, the junction contained 6 bases not matched to a gene. Germline values: CDR1 LGHDT, CDR2 YNNKEL (reference sequence). The CDR3 regions of TCR beta were amplified from RNA transcripts. The study used the HTBI primer set for a first-round RT-PCR of the TCR CDR3. TCRdb re-called the multiplex PCR reads with MiXCR, one entry per CDR3 protein. The table has 540,000 or so distinct CDR3 sequences, around a sixth seen once. Patients were excluded for uncontrolled infection, other autoimmune disease, pregnancy or lactation. Diagnosis rested on symptoms, serum thyroxine and TRAb, thyroid ultrasound, and orbital computed tomography. Comments on this clonotype: Its antigen is unknown.

Material for sequencing was blood. This TCR came from a woman aged 25 to 45 with Graves' hyperthyroidism. The chain carries TRBV3-1 and TRBJ2-7, with 7 nucleotides matching TRBD2. CDR3 nucleotides: TGTGCCAGCAGCCAAGCGCGCGGGAGCCTCTACGAGCAGTACTTC. Translated: CASSQARGSLYEQYF.